These 25 T cell receptor beta chains were sequenced from one sample in a study of blood T cell repertoires in COVID-19. Sequencing was performed with immunoSEQ multiplex PCR; in TCRdb, only in-frame clones are kept and a portion is missing. The sample has 200,000 to 300,000 clones; around 88% are singletons. What was sequenced was peripheral blood. These receptors originate from a young man with active or convalescent COVID-19.

The chain links TRBV6-1 to TRBJ1-2; TRBD1 matches 8 bases. CDR3 size: 15 residues. With V trimmed by 3 bases and J by 5 bases, 8 bases remained unmatched. CDR1 is MNHNS and CDR2 is SASEGT in the germline V gene. The CDR3 protein is CASSEISGGKYGYTF. Written as DNA, the CDR3 is TGTGCCAGCAGTGAGATCTCAGGGGGCAAGTATGGCTACACCTTC.

The J gene is TRBJ2-3, the V gene TRBV6-5, with D possibly matching TRBD2 (5 bases). In germline, CDR1 is MNHEY, CDR2 SVGAGI. The V gene lost 5 bases and the J gene lost 8 bases, with 14 bases spanning the gap. CDR3 length: 13 residues. The CDR3: CASSRGQLGTQYF. Here the CDR3 DNA reads TGTGCCAGCAGTCGGGGTCAGTTGGGTACGCAGTATTTT.

J is TRBJ2-2 and V is TRBV7-3, with a possible D match to TRBD2 (5 bases). V dropped 3 bases and J dropped 4 bases, with 12 bases sitting between them. Germline values: CDR1 SGHTA, CDR2 FQGTGA. The CDR3 consists of 15 residues. The CDR3 bases are TGTGCCAGCAGCTTGGCTAGCCTGGGCACCGGGGAGCTGTTTTTT. Translated, it gives CASSLASLGTGELFF.

This chain uses TRBV7-2 with TRBJ1-5; D not resolved. Trimming pared 3 bases from V and 2 bases from J, leaving 5 bases between. CDR1 and CDR2 (germline): SGHTA, FQGNSA. The CDR3 is 13 residues long. CDR3 residues: CASSLSRNQPQHF. The CDR3 region has the DNA TGTGCCAGCAGCTTGAGTCGCAATCAGCCCCAGCATTTT.

The rearrangement links TRBV29-1 to TRBJ2-7, with 8 bases fitting TRBD1. After removal of 5 bases from V and 0 bases from J, the junction contained 3 bases not matched to a gene. In germline, CDR1 is SQVTM, CDR2 ANQGSEA. This CDR3 has 13 residues. The CDR3 DNA is TGCAGCGTTCCGGGACAGGTCTCCTACGAGCAGTACTTC. Its protein is CSVPGQVSYEQYF.

J is TRBJ1-2 and V is TRBV7-9; TRBD1 agrees at 8 bases. The CDR3 has 16 amino acids. Germline V gives CDR1 SEHNR, CDR2 FQNEAQ (reference sequence). The trim removed 5 bases at V and 7 bases at J, leaving 15 bases unmatched. The CDR3 DNA reads as TGTGCCAGCAGCCTATCCTCCCGGACAGGGCTTGGTGGCTACACCTTC. This sequence encodes CASSLSSRTGLGGYTF.

The rearrangement links TRBV13 to TRBJ2-5; 9 bases match TRBD2. Per germline, CDR1 PRHDT and CDR2 FYEKMQ (reference sequence). The CDR3 runs 15 residues. With V trimmed by 4 bases and J by 2 bases, 5 bases remained unmatched. CDR3: CASSSGTSPQETQYF. As DNA, the CDR3 is TGTGCCAGCAGCTCAGGGACTAGCCCTCAAGAGACCCAGTACTTC.

The chain has TRBV10-2 and TRBJ2-7; TRBD1 matches at 9 bases. Trimming at V came to 4 bases and at J to 2 bases, leaving 3 bases not matched to a gene. Germline CDR1 is WSHSY and CDR2 is SAAADI. CDR3 length: 14 amino acids. CDR3 protein: CASSGRQGAYEQYF. CDR3 nucleotide sequence: TGCGCCAGCAGTGGACGACAGGGGGCCTACGAGCAGTACTTC.

The chain links TRBV7-2 to TRBJ1-3, with D tentatively TRBD1 (6 bases). Germline CDR1 SGHTA, CDR2 FQGNSA. V dropped 11 bases and J dropped 3 bases, with 17 bases sitting between them. The CDR3 is 14 residues long. The CDR3 is CACRLGQIGNTIYF. As DNA, the CDR3 is TGTGCCTGCCGGCTAGGACAGATTGGAAACACCATATATTTT.

This chain links TRBV18 with TRBJ2-3; 7 bases map to TRBD2. V dropped 2 bases and J dropped 2; count of bases not matched to a gene: 7. The germline CDR1 and CDR2 sequences are KGHSH and LQKENI. The CDR3 is 16 amino acids. DNA for the CDR3: TGTGCCAGCTCACCAAGGGGCGGGGGAGACACAGATACGCAGTATTTT. It is translated as CASSPRGGGDTDTQYF.

This clone was detected only once. The chain is built from TRBV11-2 and TRBJ2-7, with TRBD2 matching 9 bases. The V and J ends lost 0 bases and 1 base, in that order; junction bases with no gene match: 7. The CDR3 has 17 residues. In germline, CDR1 is SGHAT, CDR2 FQNNGV. The CDR3 DNA reads as TGTGCCAGCAGCTTAGATCGGGGTAGCGGGGGATCCTACGAGCAGTACTTC. It translates to CASSLDRGSGGSYEQYF.

The chain combines TRBV13 with TRBJ1-5; D gene ambiguous. The V end was cut by 0 bases, the J end by 7 bases, with 7 bases between. Germline CDR1 reads PRHDT; CDR2 reads FYEKMQ (reference sequence). The CDR3 runs 13 residues. The CDR3 spells CASSLGLDQPQHF. The DNA of the CDR3 is TGTGCCAGCAGCTTAGGGCTAGACCAGCCCCAGCATTTT.

The rearrangement uses TRBV9 and TRBJ2-2; 9 nucleotides line up with TRBD1. The V segment lost 4 bases and the J segment 6 bases; nucleotides outside the gene matches: 7. This CDR3 is built from 15 residues. Germline assignment: CDR1 SGDLS and CDR2 YYNGEE. DNA for the CDR3: TGTGCCAGCAGCCCTCGGGACAGGGTCCCCGGGGAGCTGTTTTTT. The encoded protein is CASSPRDRVPGELFF.

V gene TRBV19 combines with J gene TRBJ1-2, with TRBD1 matching over 7 bases. CDR1 is LNHDA and CDR2 is SQIVND in the germline V gene (reference sequence). The CDR3 has 14 amino acids. After removal of 6 bases from V and 4 bases from J, the junction contained 8 bases not matched to a gene. The CDR3 DNA sequence: TGTGCCAGTAGCCTTGACAGGGAAGTCTATGGCTACACCTTC. Its translation: CASSLDREVYGYTF.

In this sample, this clone turned up once. The gene calls are TRBV29-1 and TRBJ2-6, with D unclear. The V end was cut by 6 bases, the J end by 7 bases, with 7 bases between. This CDR3 has 11 residues. Germline CDR1 is SQVTM and CDR2 is ANQGSEA. The chain's CDR3 is CSVLLANVLTF. The CDR3, as DNA: TGCAGCGTCCTCCTAGCCAACGTCCTGACTTTC.

CDR3 in DNA: TGTGCCAGCAGTGGACAGGGCGTAGAGACCCAGTACTTC. It translates to CASSGQGVETQYF. The V call is TRBV12-3 or TRBV12-4, the J call TRBJ2-5; 8 bases fit TRBD1. Trimming took 5 bases from V and 4 from J; bases not matched to a gene: 3. CDR3 length equals 13 residues.

The rearrangement uses TRBV3-1 (or the pseudogene TRBV3-2) and TRBJ2-1; 9 nucleotides line up with TRBD1. The V gene's germline CDR1 is LGHDT and CDR2 YNNKEL (reference sequence). The CDR3 length is 13 residues. J gave up 9 bases and V 4 bases, and 4 bases lay outside the gene matches. CDR3 sequence (DNA): TGTGCCAGCAGCCCCGGACAGGGGTTTGAGCAGTTCTTC. The encoded protein is CASSPGQGFEQFF.

This chain joins TRBV9 and TRBJ2-2; 8 bases are a match to TRBD2. Trimming took 0 bases from V and 1 from J; bases not matched to a gene: 5. Germline V gene lookup returns CDR1 SGDLS and CDR2 YYNGEE. CDR3 length: 17 residues. The CDR3 here is CASSVAGGAMNTGELFF. The CDR3 DNA is TGTGCCAGCAGCGTAGCGGGGGGGGCGATGAACACCGGGGAGCTGTTTTTT. Supplemented by reference TRBV9 and TRBJ2-2, the full variable domain reads DSGVTQTPKHLITATGQRVTLRCSPRSGDLSVYWYQQSLDQGLQFLIQYYNGEERAKGNILERFSAQQFPDLHSELNLSSLELGDSALYFCASSVAGGAMNTGELFFGEGSRLTVL.

This clone was detected only once. J is TRBJ2-5 and V is TRBV30; TRBD2 agrees at 14 bases. Germline trimming cut 0 bases from V and 7 bases from J; bases unmatched to any gene: 7. This CDR3 comprises 16 residues. From germline, CDR1 is GTSNPN and CDR2 SVGIG (reference sequence). CDR3 protein: CAWSVTSGGAGGTQYF. The CDR3 DNA sequence: TGTGCCTGGAGTGTGACTAGCGGGGGGGCCGGTGGGACCCAGTACTTC.

The gene calls are TRBV4-2 and TRBJ2-2; the D is unclear. The V gene's germline CDR1 is LGHNA and CDR2 YNFKEQ. V was pared by 1 base and J by 0 bases, with 9 bases between. The CDR3 consists of 16 residues. The CDR3: CASSQGSTPNTGELFF. The CDR3 DNA reads TGTGCCAGCAGCCAAGGATCGACTCCGAACACCGGGGAGCTGTTTTTT.

The chain joins TRBV6-1 to TRBJ1-4; 7 nucleotides agree with TRBD1. Germline V lookup: CDR1 MNHNS, CDR2 SASEGT. The trim removed 2 bases at V and 10 bases at J, leaving 19 bases unmatched. The CDR3 covers 18 residues. The CDR3: CASSESLLSGTELAKLFF. The CDR3, as DNA: TGTGCCAGCAGTGAATCTCTCCTATCCGGGACAGAATTGGCAAAACTGTTTTTT.

V is TRBV18 and J is TRBJ2-4; perhaps TRBD1 as D (6 bases). This CDR3 has 14 amino acids. The ends were cut back, 2 bases at V and 6 bases at J, with 11 bases in the middle. From germline, CDR1 is KGHSH and CDR2 LQKENI. In nucleotides, the CDR3 is TGTGCCAGCTCACCAAGGGACACGCTAAACATTCAGTACTTC. Protein sequence: CASSPRDTLNIQYF. The full variable domain, rest sourced from reference TRBV18 and TRBJ2-4, is NAGVMQNPRHLVRRRGQEARLRCSPMKGHSHVYWYRQLPEEGLKFMVYLQKENIIDESGMPKERFSAEFPKEGPSILRIQQVVRGDSAAYFCASSPRDTLNIQYFGAGTRLSVL.

This clone was counted once. V is TRBV6-1 and J is TRBJ2-7, with 8 bases aligning to TRBD2. The junction had 21 bases not matched to a gene; V was cut back by 4 bases and J by 7 bases. Germline V lookup: CDR1 MNHNS, CDR2 SASEGT. There are 18 residues in the CDR3. This CDR3 is CASSVLPPGLVGLIEQYF. For the CDR3, the DNA is TGTGCCAGCAGTGTACTTCCCCCGGGACTAGTGGGGTTAATAGAGCAGTACTTC.

The genes are TRBV9 and TRBJ1-4, with D hard to call. CDR1 is SGDLS, CDR2 YYNGEE, per germline. V lost 5 bases, J lost 5 bases, and 16 bases lay in between. This CDR3 is 15 amino acids long. CDR3 nucleotides: TGTGCCAGCAGTCCCCTATCGGGTCGGAATGAAAAACTGTTTTTT. Its protein product is CASSPLSGRNEKLFF.

This clone was found once. The chain has TRBV5-1 and TRBJ1-2; 7 bases are shared with TRBD1. The CDR3 extends over 18 amino acids. Germline V lookup: CDR1 SGHRS, CDR2 YFSETQ. The V gene end was trimmed by 3 bases and the J gene end by 2 bases; junction bases not matched to a gene: 16. CDR3 protein: CASSSGVALATGNYGYTF. The DNA for the CDR3 is TGCGCCAGCAGCTCCGGCGTCGCATTGGCGACAGGGAACTATGGCTACACCTTC.